One and the same sample provided the 7 T cell receptor beta chains below, sequenced in a study of T cell changes during pregnancy in multiple sclerosis. Here immunoSEQ multiplex PCR was the method, and the copy in TCRdb shows in-frame clones only, minus some. This sample has 65,000 to 80,000 clones; approximately 92% occur once, and the top ten carry 0.2% to 0.25%. The sample consisted of CD4+ T cells from peripheral blood mononuclear cells, taken before pregnancy. The receptor source for this set is a female donor with multiple sclerosis, enrolled in a pregnancy study.

The chain recombines TRBV15 with TRBJ2-3; 7 bases fit TRBD1. Germline V gene data show CDR1 as LNHNV and CDR2 as YYDKDF (reference sequence). The CDR3 totals 14 residues. V lost 5 bases and J lost 4; bases outside the gene matches: 6. The CDR3 spells CATSGYRGPDTQYF. CDR3 DNA sequence: TGTGCCACCAGCGGATACAGGGGACCAGATACGCAGTATTTT.

The CDR3 DNA sequence: TGCGCCAGCAGCTTCTTGGGCGGGGGAGGCAATGAGCAGTTCTTC. This translates into CASSFLGGGGNEQFF. The rearrangement joins TRBV5-1 to TRBJ2-1, with 7 nucleotides matching TRBD2. Germline-derived CDR1 and CDR2 are SGHRS and YFSETQ. The J segment lost 6 bases and the V segment lost 2 bases, leaving 8 bases of the junction unmatched. CDR3 size: 15 residues.

The rearrangement joins TRBV4-1 to TRBJ2-3, with D perhaps TRBD1 (5 bases). CDR3 size: 16 residues. V lost 0 bases to trimming and J lost 0 bases, with 10 bases between them. Germline V gene sequence: CDR1 MGHRA, CDR2 YSYEKL. The CDR3 coding sequence is TGCGCCAGCAGCCAAGATTGGCCAGGGAGCACAGATACGCAGTATTTT. Its translation is CASSQDWPGSTDTQYF.

The rearrangement joins TRBV10-3 to TRBJ1-2, with TRBD1 matching 8 bases. Germline V gene lookup returns CDR1 ENHRY and CDR2 SYGVKD. This CDR3 comprises 13 residues. The V and J ends lost 6 bases and 8 bases, in that order; junction bases with no gene match: 8. CDR3 residues: CAIRDREAEGYTF. CDR3 nucleotide sequence: TGTGCCATCAGGGACAGGGAGGCGGAGGGCTACACCTTC.

Of note for this clone: Other DNA variants within this sample encode the same CDR3. V gene TRBV28 combines with J gene TRBJ1-5; 8 bases are a match to TRBD1. The J segment lost 7 bases and the V segment lost 5 bases, leaving 7 bases of the junction unmatched. Germline V gene lookup returns CDR1 MDHEN and CDR2 SYDVKM. The CDR3 spans 14 residues. CDR3 residues: CASSTDRGRQPQHF. The CDR3 bases are TGTGCCAGCAGTACCGACAGGGGCCGACAGCCCCAGCATTTT.

CDR3 DNA: TGTGCCAGTCTAGCGGGGGGGCACAATGAGCAGTTCTTC. It yields the protein CASLAGGHNEQFF. The chain couples TRBV19 to TRBJ2-1; 12 bases map to TRBD2. The CDR3 totals 13 residues. V gave up 8 bases and J gave up 5 bases; unmatched junction bases: 1. The germline V gene has CDR1 LNHDA and CDR2 SQIVND (reference sequence).

The chain recombines TRBV19 with TRBJ1-5, with 8 bases lining up with TRBD1. CDR3 length: 14 amino acids. Germline CDR1 LNHDA, CDR2 SQIVND (reference sequence). Trimming took 7 bases from V and 8 from J; bases not matched to a gene: 10. The CDR3 protein is CASTTQGVAEPQHF. The CDR3 DNA follows: TGTGCCAGTACCACACAGGGGGTCGCGGAGCCCCAGCATTTT.